Following are 8 T cell receptor beta chains from one sample sequenced in a study of T-cell reconstitution after alpha-beta-depleted transplantation in children. During its preparation, the TCRbeta library received unique molecular identifiers. TCRdb ran MiXCR on the PCR reads and lists one entry per CDR3 protein. This table holds approximately 290,000 distinct CDR3 sequences, around a tenth found once. The starting material was peripheral blood, obtained 180 days after TCRalphabeta/CD19-depleted stem cell transplant. The receptors were sampled from a male patient between 2 and 9 years old who had a stem cell transplant for chronic granulomatous disease, so the T cells may come from the graft donor.

This clonotype was seen at least ten times. The CDR3 is CASSSLAEDNEQFF. The CDR3 DNA is TGCGCCAGCAGTAGTCTAGCGGAGGACAATGAGCAGTTCTTC. The chain employs TRBV5-1 and TRBJ2-1; 7 nucleotides line up with TRBD2. The length of the CDR3 is 14 residues. Trimming cost V 5 bases and J 5 bases; bases outside gene matches: 7. Germline V gene data show CDR1 as SGHRS and CDR2 as YFSETQ.

The rearrangement uses TRBV19 and TRBJ2-7, with TRBD1 matching over 9 bases. V lost 3 bases and J lost 1; bases outside the gene matches: 1. The CDR3 has 14 residues. The germline gives CDR1 LNHDA, CDR2 SQIVND (reference sequence). The CDR3 loop is CASSMGQGSYEQYF. CDR3 nucleotides: TGTGCCAGTAGTATGGGACAGGGATCCTACGAGCAGTACTTC.

This clonotype has a count of ten or more. The gene calls are TRBV19 and TRBJ2-1; D is ambiguous. The CDR3 runs to 12 residues. Trimming stripped 1 base from V and 7 bases from J, with 5 bases between. Germline CDR1 reads LNHDA; CDR2 reads SQIVND (reference sequence). CDR3 DNA: TGTGCCAGTAGTATAGCAAGGAATGAGCAGTTCTTC. Translated: CASSIARNEQFF.

In its sample, this clonotype was seen many times. This chain uses TRBV2 with TRBJ2-5; D remains ambiguous. V shed 7 bases and J shed 5 bases, with 8 bases lying between them. CDR1 is SNHLY, CDR2 FYNNEI, per germline. CDR3 size: 11 residues. The CDR3 nucleotides read TGTGCCAGCATGGTACTCGAGACCCAGTACTTC. Its translation: CASMVLETQYF.

Only a few counts were recorded for this clonotype. This rearrangement joins TRBV7-2 to TRBJ1-1; D remains unclear. The CDR3 has 14 amino acids. The germline V and J ends were trimmed by 3 bases and 0 bases, with 8 bases remaining between them. Germline values: CDR1 SGHTA, CDR2 FQGNSA. For the CDR3, the DNA is TGTGCCAGCAGCTTGAGTAGCCTGAACACTGAAGCTTTCTTT. This gives the protein CASSLSSLNTEAFF.

This clonotype has ten or more counts. The gene calls are TRBV15 and TRBJ2-3, with 7 positions matching TRBD1. The germline gives CDR1 LNHNV, CDR2 YYDKDF (reference sequence). Trimming cost V 3 bases and J 4 bases; bases outside gene matches: 19. The CDR3 has 19 amino acids. The CDR3 is CATSSAFSVTGFEPDTQYF. The CDR3 DNA follows: TGTGCCACCAGCAGCGCCTTCTCGGTGACAGGGTTCGAGCCAGATACGCAGTATTTT.

There are many counts of this clonotype. The J gene is TRBJ2-5, the V gene TRBV20-1; the D gene is possibly TRBD2 (5 bases). V gave up 3 bases and J gave up 5 bases, with 7 bases separating them. CDR1 DFQATT and CDR2 SNEGSKA come from the germline V gene (reference sequence). The CDR3 totals 11 residues. The CDR3 region has the DNA TGCAGTGCTAGGACTATTGAGACCCAGTACTTC. It codes for CSARTIETQYF.

This clonotype was recorded many times. The chain carries TRBV12-3 or TRBV12-4 and TRBJ1-1, with D perhaps matching TRBD1 (5 bases). With 3 bases removed from V and 1 base from J, the gap between germline ends came to 12 bases. The CDR3 extends over 15 amino acids. The CDR3 coding sequence is TGTGCCAGCAGTTTTTGGGGCCGGCAGAACACTGAAGCTTTCTTT. Translating gives CASSFWGRQNTEAFF.